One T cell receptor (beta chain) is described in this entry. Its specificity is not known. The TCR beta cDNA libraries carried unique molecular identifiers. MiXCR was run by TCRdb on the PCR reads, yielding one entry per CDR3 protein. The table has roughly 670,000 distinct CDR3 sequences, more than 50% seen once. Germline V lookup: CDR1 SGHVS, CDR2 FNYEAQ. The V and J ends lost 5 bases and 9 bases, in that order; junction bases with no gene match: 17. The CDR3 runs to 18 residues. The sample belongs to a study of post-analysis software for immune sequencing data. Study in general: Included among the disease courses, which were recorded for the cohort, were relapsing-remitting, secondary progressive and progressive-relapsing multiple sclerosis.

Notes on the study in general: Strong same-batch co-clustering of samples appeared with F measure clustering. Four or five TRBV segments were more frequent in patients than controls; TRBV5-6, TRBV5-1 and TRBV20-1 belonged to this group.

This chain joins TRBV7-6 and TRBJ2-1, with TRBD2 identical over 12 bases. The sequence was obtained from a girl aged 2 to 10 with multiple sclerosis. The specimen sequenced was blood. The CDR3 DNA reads TGTGCCAGCAGCCCATTAACCGTAGCTCTAGCGGGGGGGCCTGAGCAGTTCTTC. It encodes CASSPLTVALAGGPEQFF.